Following are 19 T cell receptor beta chains from one sample sequenced in a study of blood T cell repertoires in COVID-19. Here immunoSEQ multiplex PCR was the method, and the copy in TCRdb shows in-frame clones only, minus some. The sample includes over 95,000 clones, roughly 79% of them seen just once. The sequenced sample consisted of peripheral blood. Receptors were obtained from a human donor in a cohort sampled during active COVID-19.

V usage is TRBV9 and J usage is TRBJ1-6; a possible D gene is TRBD1 (5 bases). This CDR3 has 15 residues. Germline V gene lookup returns CDR1 SGDLS and CDR2 YYNGEE. The V gene lost 3 bases and the J gene lost 6 bases, with 13 bases spanning the gap. The CDR3 nucleotides read TGTGCCAGCAGCGCCCGACAGACATCTAATTCACCCCTCCACTTT. Translating gives CASSARQTSNSPLHF.

CDR3: CASSIDRGPSGANVLTF. CDR3 nucleotide sequence: TGTGCCAGTAGTATCGACAGGGGGCCTTCGGGGGCCAACGTCCTGACTTTC. This chain joins TRBV19 and TRBJ2-6; 10 positions agree with TRBD1. This CDR3 is built from 17 residues. The V gene end was trimmed by 3 bases and the J gene end by 4 bases; junction bases not matched to a gene: 6. Per germline, CDR1 LNHDA and CDR2 SQIVND (reference sequence).

The rearrangement uses TRBV30 and TRBJ1-1, with D perhaps matching TRBD1 (6 bases). This CDR3 has 13 residues. V was pared by 3 bases and J by 1 base, with 9 bases between. CDR1 and CDR2 (germline): GTSNPN, SVGIG (reference sequence). In DNA form, the CDR3 reads TGTGCCTGGAGCAGGGGCTCGAACACTGAAGCTTTCTTT. Protein product: CAWSRGSNTEAFF.

The rearrangement uses TRBV7-8 and TRBJ1-1; 8 nucleotides match TRBD1. Germline CDR1 and CDR2: SGHVS and FQNEAQ. The CDR3 spans 16 residues. The V and J ends lost 2 bases and 1 base, in that order; junction bases with no gene match: 6. The CDR3 reads CASSLSRGPRNTEAFF. The CDR3 DNA is TGTGCCAGCAGCTTATCCAGGGGGCCCAGGAACACTGAAGCTTTCTTT.

The chain has TRBV30 and TRBJ1-5; D is ambiguous. The V end lost 3 bases, the J end lost 1 base, and 13 bases lay between the germline ends. The germline V gene encodes CDR1 GTSNPN and CDR2 SVGIG (reference sequence). The CDR3 totals 15 residues. The CDR3 loop reads CAWRAPTGSNQPQHF. The CDR3 bases are TGTGCCTGGAGGGCCCCGACTGGAAGCAATCAGCCCCAGCATTTT.

This chain joins TRBV5-4 and TRBJ2-5; D call uncertain. The CDR3 consists of 14 residues. The V and J ends lost 0 bases and 3 bases respectively, with 9 bases between them. Germline V gene lookup returns CDR1 SGHNT and CDR2 YYREEE (reference sequence). The CDR3 DNA reads TGTGCCAGCAGCTTGGGGCTGCTGAAAGAGACCCAGTACTTC. Protein product: CASSLGLLKETQYF.

This clone was detected only a few times. The rearrangement joins TRBV28 to TRBJ2-1, with 8 bases matching TRBD2. V was clipped by 7 bases and J by 6 bases; unmatched bases: 5. This CDR3 is 13 amino acids long. CDR1 MDHEN and CDR2 SYDVKM come from the germline V gene. CDR3 coding DNA: TGTGCCAGCATCCAAGGGACTAGCAATGAGCAGTTCTTC. It encodes CASIQGTSNEQFF.

The chain uses TRBV6-5 and TRBJ2-3, with TRBD2 matching 7 bases. After removal of 6 bases from V and 0 bases from J, the junction contained 6 bases not matched to a gene. The V gene's germline CDR1 is MNHEY and CDR2 SVGAGI. CDR3 size: 15 residues. The CDR3 region is CASRRASGSTDTQYF. CDR3 sequence (DNA): TGTGCCAGCAGACGGGCTAGCGGTAGCACAGATACGCAGTATTTT.

The V call is TRBV11-2, the J call TRBJ1-1, with unresolved D. Germline V gene sequence: CDR1 SGHAT, CDR2 FQNNGV. This CDR3 is built from 15 residues. V was cut by 0 bases and J by 2 bases, with 10 bases left in between. The CDR3 spells CASSLDISSNTEAFF. CDR3 DNA: TGTGCCAGCAGCTTAGATATCTCCAGTAACACTGAAGCTTTCTTT.

V gene TRBV13 combines with J gene TRBJ2-7; 7 bases are a match to TRBD1. From germline, CDR1 is PRHDT and CDR2 FYEKMQ (reference sequence). The CDR3 covers 13 residues. V shed 3 bases, J shed 2 bases, and the junction held 1 base outside the gene matches. This CDR3 reads CASSFGTAYEQYF. The CDR3 DNA reads TGTGCCAGCAGCTTCGGGACAGCCTACGAGCAGTACTTC. The full variable domain, in which reference TRBV13 and TRBJ2-7 provide the parts outside the CDR3, is AAGVIQSPRHLIKEKRETATLKCYPIPRHDTVYWYQQGPGQDPQFLISFYEKMQSDKGSIPDRFSAQQFSDYHSELNMSSLELGDSALYFCASSFGTAYEQYFGPGTRLTVT.

The V call is TRBV5-6, the J call TRBJ1-5; D gene unclear. The CDR3 has 17 amino acids. V gave up 2 bases and J gave up 0 bases, with 15 bases separating them. CDR1 SGHDT and CDR2 YYEEEE come from the germline V gene. CDR3 bases: TGTGCCAGCAGCTTTGGCCTGCCCGACTATAGCAATCAGCCCCAGCATTTT. Translation: CASSFGLPDYSNQPQHF.

DNA for the CDR3: TGTGCCAGCAGTTATGGAGCGAACACCGGGGAGCTGTTTTTT. Amino acids: CASSYGANTGELFF. The rearrangement links TRBV6-5 to TRBJ2-2, with D unclear. The V gene's germline CDR1 is MNHEY and CDR2 SVGAGI. The CDR3 sequence is 14 residues long. The V end was cut by 3 bases, the J end by 0 bases, with 5 bases between.

The chain has TRBV5-1 and TRBJ2-3, with TRBD2 identical over 7 bases. The CDR3 sequence is 16 residues long. Looked up from germline, CDR1 is SGHRS and CDR2 is YFSETQ. Losses at the gene ends were 4 bases for V and 2 bases for J; bases not matched to a gene: 10. CDR3 in DNA: TGCGCCAGCAGCCCCGGACTAGGGGTAAACACAGATACGCAGTATTTT. Protein product: CASSPGLGVNTDTQYF.

CDR3 nucleotide sequence: TGTGCCAGCAGCCCGGGGGGGGTTAGCTCCTACGAGCAGTACTTC. It codes for CASSPGGVSSYEQYF. This chain connects TRBV7-2 to TRBJ2-7, with TRBD2 matching over 8 bases. Unmatched junction bases numbered 6, after V lost 5 bases and J lost 0 bases. The CDR3 has 15 amino acids. CDR1 SGHTA and CDR2 FQGNSA come from the germline V gene.

V gene TRBV5-6 combines with J gene TRBJ1-1; 9 bases line up with TRBD1. CDR1 and CDR2 (germline): SGHDT, YYEEEE. This CDR3 contains 14 residues. The junction had 4 bases not matched to a gene; V was cut back by 3 bases and J by 4 bases. The DNA of the CDR3 is TGTGCCAGCAGCTCAGGGACAGGGATCACTGAAGCTTTCTTT. Translation: CASSSGTGITEAFF.

The CDR3 nucleotides read TGTGCCAGCAGCTTAGCGGGACAGGGTGCAGATACGCAGTATTTT. Translation gives CASSLAGQGADTQYF. The J gene is TRBJ2-3, the V gene TRBV7-6, with 9 bases fitting TRBD1. V lost 0 bases to trimming and J lost 4 bases; unmatched junction nucleotides: 2. The CDR3 is 15 amino acids. The germline V gene encodes CDR1 SGHVS and CDR2 FNYEAQ.

This rearrangement joins TRBV10-2 to TRBJ2-7, with TRBD2 matching over 7 bases. The V gene end was trimmed by 6 bases and the J gene end by 0 bases; junction bases not matched to a gene: 11. Per the germline V gene, CDR1 is WSHSY and CDR2 is SAAADI. The CDR3 loop spans 16 amino acids. The CDR3 here is CASSGYGGRPSYEQYF. As DNA, the CDR3 is TGCGCCAGCAGCGGGTATGGCGGGAGACCCTCCTACGAGCAGTACTTC.

CDR3 in DNA: TGTGCCAGCAGCTACGACAGGGTGGGCACTGAAGCTTTCTTT. Amino acid sequence: CASSYDRVGTEAFF. The chain has TRBV7-2 and TRBJ1-1; 7 bases match TRBD1. Germline V gives CDR1 SGHTA, CDR2 FQGNSA. The CDR3 runs 14 residues. The trim removed 4 bases at V and 4 bases at J, leaving 6 bases unmatched.

In its sample, this clone was seen a few times. CDR3 region: CASSLKTGSAQPQHF. The CDR3 region has the DNA TGTGCCAGCAGTTTAAAGACGGGGTCGGCTCAGCCCCAGCATTTT. The chain has TRBV7-2 and TRBJ1-5; D remains ambiguous. This CDR3 region has 15 residues. CDR1 is SGHTA, CDR2 FQGNSA, per germline. With 6 bases removed from V and 6 bases from J, the gap between germline ends came to 18 bases.